These 25 T cell receptor beta chains were sequenced from one sample in a study of blood T cell repertoires in COVID-19. Clones were sequenced by immunoSEQ multiplex PCR, and TCRdb holds only the in-frame ones, with some missing. The sample yields hundreds of thousands of clones, approximately 86% seen once. Source material: PBMCs or T cells enriched from blood (not recorded which). These receptor sequences come from a woman between 18 and 30 years old who had recovered from COVID-19.

The V call is TRBV28, the J call TRBJ1-1; 7 bases align to TRBD1. V gave up 6 bases and J gave up 1 base; unmatched junction bases: 8. The germline CDR1 and CDR2 sequences are MDHEN and SYDVKM. The CDR3 is 15 amino acids. CDR3 sequence: CASRARNRGNTEAFF. CDR3 in DNA: TGTGCCAGCAGGGCTAGGAACAGGGGGAACACTGAAGCTTTCTTT.

The J gene is TRBJ2-3, the V gene TRBV6-5; D is perhaps TRBD2 (5 bases). Trimming took 8 bases from V and 7 from J, leaving 10 bases between them. The CDR3 loop spans 11 amino acids. In germline, CDR1 is MNHEY, CDR2 SVGAGI. CDR3 residues: CASRVGNTQYF. The CDR3 bases are TGTGCCAGCCGGGTCGGGAATACGCAGTATTTT.

The V and J genes are TRBV23-1 and TRBJ2-3; a possible D gene is TRBD2 (5 bases). TRBV23-1 is identified as an open reading frame with a role that is uncertain. V was pared by 3 bases and J by 0 bases, with 34 bases between. CDR3 length equals 23 residues. The CDR3 region is CASSHERGSWSWVISDSTDTQYF. DNA of the CDR3: TGCGCCAGCAGTCATGAGCGAGGGTCATGGTCTTGGGTTATTAGCGATAGCACAGATACGCAGTATTTT.

There are a few counts of this clone. The rearrangement joins TRBV7-2 to TRBJ2-5; tentatively, D is TRBD1 (5 bases). This CDR3 contains 13 residues. CDR1 SGHTA and CDR2 FQGNSA come from the germline V gene. V was shortened by 1 base and J by 6 bases, with 9 bases between the two germline ends. In DNA, the CDR3 is TGTGCCAGCAGCTTAGGGACACTGAAGACCCAGTACTTC. Translated, it gives CASSLGTLKTQYF.

The CDR3 here is CASARGASYEQYF. The DNA for the CDR3 is TGTGCCAGCGCCCGGGGAGCATCCTACGAGCAGTACTTC. The chain has TRBV6-5 and TRBJ2-7, with D tentatively TRBD2 (5 bases). CDR1 is MNHEY, CDR2 SVGAGI, per germline. CDR3 length: 13 amino acids. Trimming removed 8 bases from V and 1 base from J, with 12 bases in between.

The J gene is TRBJ1-2, the V gene TRBV18, with D possibly TRBD1 on 5 matching bases. The CDR3 spans 16 residues. Trimming left V 3 bases short and J 7 bases short, with 21 bases between. Germline CDR1 and CDR2: KGHSH and LQKENI. The CDR3 DNA follows: TGTGCCAGCTCACCGATTGGGCAGGGAAGAGACAGTGGCTACACCTTC. The encoded protein is CASSPIGQGRDSGYTF.

This chain connects TRBV20-1 to TRBJ1-1; D is uncertain. Germline lookup yields CDR1 DFQATT and CDR2 SNEGSKA (reference sequence). V gave up 3 bases and J gave up 1 base, with 6 bases separating them. CDR3 length equals 12 residues. This CDR3 is CSASLRNTEAFF. CDR3 bases: TGCAGTGCTAGTTTGAGGAACACTGAAGCTTTCTTT.

The CDR3 protein is CASSLAGTLGYTF. In DNA form, the CDR3 reads TGTGCCAGCAGCTTGGCCGGGACACTCGGCTACACCTTC. The genes are TRBV5-6 and TRBJ1-2; a weak D match, TRBD1 (6 bases). V was shortened by 0 bases and J by 8 bases, with 11 bases between the two germline ends. The germline V gene encodes CDR1 SGHDT and CDR2 YYEEEE. The CDR3 is made up of 13 amino acids.

The count of this clone is one. The chain recombines TRBV11-2 with TRBJ2-1; TRBD2 aligns across 11 bases. There are 16 residues in the CDR3. CDR1 is SGHAT, CDR2 FQNNGV, per germline. After removal of 3 bases from V and 9 bases from J, the junction contained 10 bases not matched to a gene. The CDR3, as DNA: TGTGCCAGCAGCTTTTTAGCGGGGGGGCTTTTTGGTGAGCAGTTCTTC. It is translated as CASSFLAGGLFGEQFF.

The genes are TRBV27 and TRBJ2-2, with TRBD2 matching over 13 bases. With V trimmed by 0 bases and J by 6 bases, 16 bases remained unmatched. CDR1 and CDR2 from the germline V gene are MNHEY and SMNVEV (reference sequence). The CDR3 contains 21 residues. The CDR3 nucleotides read TGTGCCAGCAGTTTATCCAGAAGGACTAGCGGGAGCTCCCTTGGTCCCGGGGAGCTGTTTTTT. This codes for CASSLSRRTSGSSLGPGELFF.

This rearrangement joins TRBV7-3 to TRBJ2-3, with 9 nucleotides matching TRBD1. Trimming removed 2 bases from V and 2 bases from J; junction bases left unmatched: 11. Germline loops: CDR1 SGHTA, CDR2 FQGTGA. This CDR3 region has 18 residues. The CDR3 DNA is TGTGCCAGCAGCTTACGGGGACCGGGACAGGGTGTCACAGATACGCAGTATTTT. This codes for CASSLRGPGQGVTDTQYF. The variable domain in full, completed from reference TRBV7-3 and TRBJ2-3, reads GAGVSQTPSNKVTEKGKYVELRCDPISGHTALYWYRQSLGQGPEFLIYFQGTGAADDSGLPNDRFFAVRPEGSVSTLKIQRTERGDSAVYLCASSLRGPGQGVTDTQYFGPGTRLTVL.

The rearrangement joins TRBV7-9 to TRBJ1-1; tentatively, D is TRBD1 (5 bases). CDR1 SEHNR and CDR2 FQNEAQ come from the germline V gene (reference sequence). The CDR3 is made up of 15 amino acids. V was pared by 5 bases and J by 5 bases, with 18 bases between. CDR3 residues: CASSLGRGGATEAFF. The CDR3 bases are TGTGCCAGCAGCCTAGGTAGGGGAGGCGCGACTGAAGCTTTCTTT.

CDR3 residues: CSASLRNYGYTF. CDR3 DNA sequence: TGCAGTGCTAGTCTCAGGAACTATGGCTACACCTTC. The rearrangement uses TRBV20-1 and TRBJ1-2; no clear D gene. CDR3 length: 12 amino acids. V dropped 3 bases and J dropped 2 bases, with 7 bases sitting between them. Germline CDR1 is DFQATT and CDR2 is SNEGSKA (reference sequence).

The chain uses TRBV7-7 and TRBJ2-5; D is unresolved. The germline V gene encodes CDR1 SSHAT and CDR2 FNYEAQ (reference sequence). The CDR3 is 13 amino acids. V was shortened by 3 bases and J by 1 base, with 6 bases between the two germline ends. The CDR3 region has the DNA TGTGCCAGCAGCTTCCAGGTCCAAGAGACCCAGTACTTC. Protein sequence: CASSFQVQETQYF.

In this sample, this clone turned up once. The chain couples TRBV29-1 to TRBJ1-1; 7 bases agree with TRBD1. The CDR3 covers 15 residues. Germline lookup yields CDR1 SQVTM and CDR2 ANQGSEA. V lost 6 bases to trimming and J lost 1 base; unmatched junction nucleotides: 11. The CDR3 here is CSVDSPGQQNTEAFF. In DNA form, the CDR3 reads TGCAGCGTCGATAGTCCGGGACAGCAGAACACTGAAGCTTTCTTT.

V is TRBV7-2 and J is TRBJ1-1; D is possibly TRBD1 (6 bases). Germline V gene sequence: CDR1 SGHTA, CDR2 FQGNSA. CDR3 length: 14 amino acids. Trimming cost V 7 bases and J 0 bases, with 12 bases left between them. Written as DNA, the CDR3 is TGTGCCAGCACCCAGACAGGCATGAACACTGAAGCTTTCTTT. This gives the protein CASTQTGMNTEAFF. The full variable domain, rest sourced from reference TRBV7-2 and TRBJ1-1, is GAGVSQSPSNKVTEKGKDVELRCDPISGHTALYWYRQSLGQGLEFLIYFQGNSAPDKSGLPSDRFSAERTGGSVSTLTIQRTQQEDSAVYLCASTQTGMNTEAFFGQGTRLTVV.

The CDR3 is CASSLGGQVSNEQFF. The CDR3 nucleotides read TGTGCCAGCAGCTTAGGCGGTCAGGTGTCCAATGAGCAGTTCTTC. The chain employs TRBV13 and TRBJ2-1, with no clear D. CDR3 size: 15 residues. Between the trimmed V and J ends, which lost 0 bases and 6 bases, there was a span of 12 bases. Germline loops: CDR1 PRHDT, CDR2 FYEKMQ (reference sequence).

The chain employs TRBV18 and TRBJ2-5, with TRBD1 matching over 9 bases. The germline V gene encodes CDR1 KGHSH and CDR2 LQKENI. Germline trimming cut 5 bases from V and 4 bases from J; bases unmatched to any gene: 8. The CDR3 is 15 residues long. CDR3 nucleotides: TGTGCCAGCTCAACCGGGACAGGGAGGGGAGAGACCCAGTACTTC. Protein sequence: CASSTGTGRGETQYF.

The rearrangement joins TRBV28 to TRBJ2-2; D may be TRBD2 (7 bases). V was pared by 3 bases and J by 4 bases, with 12 bases between. Germline loops: CDR1 MDHEN, CDR2 SYDVKM. The CDR3 consists of 15 residues. CDR3 protein: CASSLAGEGTGELFF. The DNA for the CDR3 is TGTGCCAGCAGTTTGGCAGGGGAGGGCACCGGGGAGCTGTTTTTT.

The rearrangement joins TRBV18 to TRBJ1-2; D gene ambiguous. Germline V gene data show CDR1 as KGHSH and CDR2 as LQKENI. The length of the CDR3 is 14 residues. The V and J ends lost 2 bases and 3 bases respectively, with 10 bases between them. CDR3 bases: TGTGCCAGCTCACCAACGGGTAGTGACTATGGCTACACCTTC. It encodes CASSPTGSDYGYTF.

This chain uses TRBV21-1 with TRBJ2-5; the D call of TRBD2 is as the table states it, not checked on the DNA. TRBV21-1 is marked as a pseudogene. The CDR3 sequence is 16 residues long. The CDR3 coding sequence is TGTGCCAGCAGCAAAACGACGAGCGGAAAACAAGAGACCCAGTACTTC. Translation: CASSKTTSGKQETQYF.

V usage is TRBV6-2 or TRBV6-3 and J usage is TRBJ2-7; 10 nucleotides match TRBD1. The CDR3 contains 15 residues. Germline assignment: CDR1 MNHEY and CDR2 SVGEGT. V lost 6 bases and J lost 3; bases outside the gene matches: 8. CDR3 sequence: CASSSGQGGIYEQYF. For the CDR3, the DNA is TGTGCCAGCAGCTCCGGACAGGGGGGAATCTACGAGCAGTACTTC.

V is TRBV4-3 and J is TRBJ1-1; 7 bases match TRBD1. The CDR3 is 13 residues long. After removal of 2 bases from V and 5 bases from J, the junction contained 2 bases not matched to a gene. CDR1 and CDR2 (germline): LGHNA, YSLEER. CDR3 DNA: TGCGCCAGCAGCCAAACAGGGGTTACTGAAGCTTTCTTT. It translates to CASSQTGVTEAFF.

This rearrangement joins TRBV10-3 to TRBJ2-7; 11 bases line up with TRBD2. V lost 6 bases, J lost 2 bases, and 6 bases stayed unmatched. This CDR3 region has 15 residues. Germline assignment: CDR1 ENHRY and CDR2 SYGVKD. CDR3 sequence reads: CAISYTSGSPYEQYF. For the CDR3, the DNA is TGTGCCATCAGCTACACTAGCGGGAGCCCCTACGAGCAGTACTTC.

The chain carries TRBV5-6 and TRBJ1-2, with D maybe TRBD1 (5 bases). V lost 5 bases and J lost 7, with 21 bases in between. The CDR3 contains 15 residues. From germline, CDR1 is SGHDT and CDR2 YYEEEE. DNA of the CDR3: TGTGCCAGCAGACCTGGCGTTCAGGGTCCGGGTGGCTACACCTTC. Translated, it gives CASRPGVQGPGGYTF.